These 19 T cell receptor beta chains came from one sample sequenced in a study of human T cells and chemical hapten exposure (dated by TCRdb to the early 2020s). Read against the paper, the sample's time point label means: pre-sensitization, week 0. The treatment or condition label here, explained by the study, means: therapeutic diphenylcyclopropenone sensitization with weekly scalp DPC. Libraries were made using RACE. The sequencer listed for this sample is NextSeq 500. In TCRdb, the public reads were trimmed at Q25 with fastp and aligned with MiXCR, with productive beta chains retained. Entries that share a CDR3 protein sequence are merged under the most common genes and DNA. Within this sample are some 98,000 distinct CDR3 sequences, with about a tenth of them counted one time only. The ten largest clonotypes hold approximately 3.3% of the sample. The sample in question was whole blood, obtained in connection with sensitization to the hapten diphenylcyclopropenone (DPC). The receptor source for this set is a woman aged 55-69 years with alopecia areata. Some clones in this sample may be carry-over from other donors' samples.

The sample holds many counts of this clonotype. The chain joins TRBV11-2 to TRBJ2-5, with D maybe TRBD2 (7 bases). Trimming took 6 bases from V and 4 from J, leaving 27 bases between them. The CDR3 is 18 residues long. The germline V gene has CDR1 SGHAT and CDR2 FQNNGV. CDR3 nucleotides: TGTGCCAGCAGGAAGATCTCGGGCATGGGGGGGCGACCAGAGACCCAGTACTTC. Amino acids: CASRKISGMGGRPETQYF.

This clonotype was observed at least ten times. The chain is built from TRBV29-1 and TRBJ1-1; a possible D gene is TRBD1 (6 bases). Between the trimmed V and J ends, which lost 4 bases and 3 bases, there was a span of 9 bases. This CDR3 region has 12 residues. From germline, CDR1 is SQVTM and CDR2 ANQGSEA. The DNA of the CDR3 is TGCAGCGTTGCTCAGGGGTACACTGAAGCTTTCTTT. This sequence encodes CSVAQGYTEAFF.

This clonotype was seen repeatedly, ten times or more. V is TRBV12-3 or TRBV12-4 and J is TRBJ2-4; 8 positions agree with TRBD1. The CDR3 sequence is 12 residues long. V lost 5 bases and J lost 13; bases outside the gene matches: 7. The CDR3 spells CASSQIRDRQYF. The CDR3 DNA reads TGTGCCAGCAGTCAAATCCGGGACAGGCAGTACTTC.

This clonotype has just a few counts. This rearrangement joins TRBV5-6 to TRBJ2-3; D unclear. The CDR3 totals 11 residues. Germline CDR1 is SGHDT and CDR2 is YYEEEE. V lost 3 bases and J 8 bases, leaving 7 bases between the germline ends. Written as DNA, the CDR3 is TGTGCCAGCAGCTCGGTCAGTACGCAGTATTTT. It is translated as CASSSVSTQYF.

This clonotype came up many times. The V call is TRBV10-2, the J call TRBJ1-5; TRBD1 matches at 11 bases. Unmatched junction bases numbered 1, after V lost 5 bases and J lost 1 base. CDR1 and CDR2 from the germline V gene are WSHSY and SAAADI. CDR3 length equals 15 residues. In DNA, the CDR3 is TGCGCCAGCAGTTGGGACAGGGGGAGCAATCAGCCCCAGCATTTT. Its translation is CASSWDRGSNQPQHF.

The gene calls are TRBV5-8 and TRBJ1-5; TRBD1 agrees at 10 bases. The germline V gene encodes CDR1 SGHTS and CDR2 YDEGEE. This CDR3 is built from 19 residues. V shed 2 bases and J 2 bases; nucleotides not matched to a gene: 13. The CDR3 DNA reads as TGTGCCAGCAGCTTTACCCGCGGGACAGGGGAGTTGGGCAATCAGCCCCAGCATTTT. This gives the protein CASSFTRGTGELGNQPQHF.

Only a few counts were recorded for this clonotype. The genes are TRBV12-3 or TRBV12-4 and TRBJ2-4; D gene unclear. Trimming took 6 bases from V and 0 from J, leaving 6 bases between them. The CDR3 consists of 13 residues. CDR3 loop: CASRTVAKNIQYF. The CDR3 bases are TGTGCCAGCAGGACGGTAGCCAAAAACATTCAGTACTTC.

The rearrangement links TRBV3-1 to TRBJ2-7; the D gene could be TRBD1 or TRBD2 (5 bases each). The CDR3 loop spans 13 amino acids. The V and J ends lost 6 bases and 5 bases respectively, with 14 bases between them. Looked up from germline, CDR1 is LGHDT and CDR2 is YNNKEL (reference sequence). This CDR3 is CASRGSRDHEQYF. CDR3 bases: TGTGCCAGCAGGGGATCTAGGGACCACGAGCAGTACTTC.

In this sample, this clonotype turned up many times. V and J are TRBV6-5 and TRBJ2-2; D is possibly TRBD1 (6 bases). The CDR3 loop spans 15 amino acids. Germline CDR1 and CDR2: MNHEY and SVGAGI. Trimming took 3 bases from V and 0 from J, leaving 8 bases between them. CDR3 sequence reads: CASSYDRSNTGELFF. The CDR3 coding sequence is TGTGCCAGCAGTTATGACAGGTCGAACACCGGGGAGCTGTTTTTT.

Of note for this clonotype: In this CDR3 the conserved last residue, phenylalanine or tryptophan, is missing, so a read error is likely. J is TRBJ2-5 and V is TRBV6-5; the D gene is possibly TRBD1 (5 bases). The CDR3 consists of 13 residues. Germline CDR1 MNHEY, CDR2 SVGAGI. The V end was cut by 6 bases, the J end by 1 base, with 9 bases between. The CDR3 nucleotides read TGTGCCAGCAGGCAGGGTCTCCAAGAGACCCAGTACTAC. Amino acids: CASRQGLQETQYY.

This clonotype was detected many times. The chain couples TRBV7-8 to TRBJ1-1, with D unclear. The CDR3 sequence is 14 residues long. Germline V gives CDR1 SGHVS, CDR2 FQNEAQ. Trimming cost V 1 base and J 0 bases, with 6 bases left between them. This CDR3 is CASSLVSLNTEAFF. The CDR3 coding sequence is TGTGCCAGCAGCTTAGTTTCATTGAACACTGAAGCTTTCTTT.

The rearrangement joins TRBV15 to TRBJ2-7, with a weak D call TRBD1 (6 bases). This CDR3 has 15 residues. Deletions cut 0 bases from V and 5 bases from J, with 14 bases between. Germline CDR1 and CDR2: LNHNV and YYDKDF (reference sequence). This CDR3 is CATSRERARGHEQYF. The CDR3 nucleotides are TGTGCCACCAGCAGAGAACGGGCCAGGGGCCACGAGCAGTACTTC.

V and J are TRBV21-1 and TRBJ2-3; the D call of TRBD2 is as the table states it, not checked on the DNA. TRBV21-1 is a known pseudogene. The CDR3 is made up of 17 amino acids. The CDR3 DNA follows: TGTGCCAGCAGCAATCGGGTCGAGCGGGTGGGCACAGATACGCAGTATTTT. Its protein is CASSNRVERVGTDTQYF.

The sample holds many counts of this clonotype. The V gene is TRBV18, the J gene TRBJ2-7; D is uncertain. Looked up from germline, CDR1 is KGHSH and CDR2 is LQKENI. V shed 5 bases and J shed 1 base, with 9 bases lying between them. CDR3 length: 13 residues. CDR3: CASSVSESYEQYF. CDR3 bases: TGTGCCAGCTCAGTATCAGAGTCCTACGAGCAGTACTTC.

This clonotype came up many times. The rearrangement joins TRBV5-1 to TRBJ2-3, with 9 bases fitting TRBD1. V dropped 3 bases and J dropped 2; count of bases not matched to a gene: 4. The CDR3 is 15 amino acids. Germline lookup yields CDR1 SGHRS and CDR2 YFSETQ. The DNA of the CDR3 is TGCGCCAGCAGCTCAGGGACAGGGATCACAGATACGCAGTATTTT. It is translated as CASSSGTGITDTQYF.

In this sample, this clonotype turned up many times. This chain connects TRBV10-2 to TRBJ1-1, with TRBD1 matching 7 bases. The germline V gene has CDR1 WSHSY and CDR2 SAAADI. The CDR3 is made up of 15 amino acids. Germline trimming cut 6 bases from V and 2 bases from J; bases unmatched to any gene: 9. The CDR3 DNA reads as TGCGCCAGCAGGAATGTGGGGACAGCCAACACTGAAGCTTTCTTT. Its translation: CASRNVGTANTEAFF.

The V and J genes are TRBV29-1 and TRBJ2-5; D unresolved. The germline V and J ends were trimmed by 7 bases and 1 base, with 10 bases remaining between them. The CDR3 extends over 12 amino acids. Looked up from germline, CDR1 is SQVTM and CDR2 is ANQGSEA. The CDR3 reads CSGNFRQETQYF. The CDR3 nucleotides are TGCAGCGGTAACTTCCGCCAAGAGACCCAGTACTTC. The whole variable domain, filled in from reference TRBV29-1 and TRBJ2-5, reads SAVISQKPSRDICQRGTSLTIQCQVDSQVTMMFWYRQQPGQSLTLIATANQGSEATYESGFVIDKFPISRPNLTFSTLTVSNMSPEDSSIYLCSGNFRQETQYFGPGTRLLVL.

With respect to this clonotype: Being one base from a much bigger clone, this may be a read error. The J gene is TRBJ2-7, the V gene TRBV2, with no clear D. V shed 3 bases and J shed 4 bases, with 10 bases lying between them. Germline CDR1 and CDR2: SNHLY and FYNNEI. The CDR3 runs to 13 residues. CDR3 loop: CASSDIRGYEQYF. The CDR3 DNA reads TGTGCCAGCAGTGATATCCGTGGATACGAGCAGTACTTC.

The chain employs TRBV7-9 and TRBJ1-1; D gene unclear. Germline values: CDR1 SEHNR, CDR2 FQNEAQ (reference sequence). The CDR3 sequence is 13 residues long. Between the trimmed V and J ends, which lost 0 bases and 11 bases, there was a span of 13 bases. CDR3 DNA: TGTGCCAGCAGCTTAGCGGAAGGGTTGGTCGCTTTCTTT. Its protein is CASSLAEGLVAFF.